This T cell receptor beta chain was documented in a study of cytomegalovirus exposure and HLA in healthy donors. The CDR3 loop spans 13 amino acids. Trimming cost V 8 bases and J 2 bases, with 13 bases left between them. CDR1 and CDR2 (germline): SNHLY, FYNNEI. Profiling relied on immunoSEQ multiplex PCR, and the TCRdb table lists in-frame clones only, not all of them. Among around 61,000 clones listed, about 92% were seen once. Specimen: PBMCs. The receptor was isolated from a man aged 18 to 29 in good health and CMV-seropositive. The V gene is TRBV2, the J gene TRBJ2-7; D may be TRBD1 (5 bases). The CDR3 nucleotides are TGTGCCAGCGGGGCTGAAGTCACCTACGAGCAGTACTTC. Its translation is CASGAEVTYEQYF.